The clone carrying this TCR beta chain has just a few counts. Looked up from germline, CDR1 is LNHDA and CDR2 is SQIVND (reference sequence). The CDR3 consists of 15 residues. J gave up 9 bases and V 2 bases, and 8 bases lay outside the gene matches. These data belong to a study of blood T cell repertoires in COVID-19. Study in general: The United States, Italy and Spain provided the acute and convalescent COVID-19 samples. The cDNA or gDNA used as material had been derived from T cells, B-cell-depleted T cells, or PBMCs.

In the authors' workflow: From reference gene primer amplification, estimates of nucleated cell counts were derived. The protocol was immunoSEQ multiplex PCR, while the TCRdb copy is restricted to in-frame clones and leaves out a portion. The V and J calls and clone size are taken from that table; D and trimming were inferred from the DNA. The sample has approximately 150,000 clones; approximately 92% are singletons. The sequence was obtained from a woman in her sixties with active COVID-19. This chain links TRBV19 with TRBJ2-1; 9 nucleotides align to TRBD2. The specimen was peripheral blood. For the CDR3, the DNA is TGTGCCAGTAGTATACTTCTAGCGGGGAGGGGTGAGCAGTTCTTC. Amino acids: CASSILLAGRGEQFF.